This TCR beta chain was captured in a study of CD8 T cells in ankylosing spondylitis (TCRdb year 2017). With respect to the entire study: To find TCR variants linked to disease, the study profiled T cell receptor beta repertoires in ankylosing spondylitis patients and healthy donors. In total, the full study cohort was made up of roughly 110 healthy donors and 25 or so ankylosing spondylitis patients. Peripheral blood was sampled, and synovial fluid was additionally collected from ankylosing spondylitis patients.

What the authors observed across the whole study: The disease-linked clones were reported to be significantly enriched in matched synovial fluid samples from ankylosing spondylitis patients. A CD8+ phenotype was shown by the disease-linked clones, which were found at relatively low frequencies in peripheral blood. A TCR beta motif made up of roughly eight highly homologous amino acid variants appeared to be characteristic of blood from ankylosing spondylitis patients. Some TCR beta motif variants had previously been reported in synovial fluid and blood of reactive arthritis patients, which suggested common disease-initiation mechanisms.

A word on this clonotype: This clone's antigen is unknown. Per-base qualities were not stored, and no clone one base away is much larger.

The sample was run on an Illumina HiSeq 2500. TCR beta libraries were prepared by quantitative 5'-RACE with molecular barcodes. On the study's bioinformatics: Disease-linked TCR variants were identified with a new computational method built on a probabilistic model of VDJ rearrangement. Starting from the raw public reads, TCRdb applied fastp trimming at Q25, assembled clones with MiXCR and retained in-frame beta chains. CDR3 protein duplicates are merged, each entry listing the most common genes and DNA. Clone size and V and J calls follow TCRdb, not the original study. The sample has 150,000 to 200,000 distinct CDR3 sequences on record, roughly 12% of them singletons. The top ten hold approximately 15% of the sample. The sequence was obtained from a male donor with ankylosing spondylitis or in good health (not recorded which). The material sequenced was blood, either unsorted or a sorted T cell fraction (not recorded which).

The sequenced DNA is TGTGCCAGCAGCCATTGGGACAGGGGAAACACCGGGGAGCTGTTTTTT. Translated, it gives CASSHWDRGNTGELFF. The sequence links TRBV14 to TRBJ2-2, with 10 bases aligning to TRBD1. Taken from the germline V gene, the CDR1 and CDR2 loops are SGHDN and FVKESK. The junction shows trimming of 3 bases on V and 2 bases on J, and the gene matches do not reach 3 bases of it. From the cysteine up to the phenylalanine, the CDR3 has a length of 16 residues. The sequence is cut down to CDR3 DNA, 48 bases in frame from base 1.